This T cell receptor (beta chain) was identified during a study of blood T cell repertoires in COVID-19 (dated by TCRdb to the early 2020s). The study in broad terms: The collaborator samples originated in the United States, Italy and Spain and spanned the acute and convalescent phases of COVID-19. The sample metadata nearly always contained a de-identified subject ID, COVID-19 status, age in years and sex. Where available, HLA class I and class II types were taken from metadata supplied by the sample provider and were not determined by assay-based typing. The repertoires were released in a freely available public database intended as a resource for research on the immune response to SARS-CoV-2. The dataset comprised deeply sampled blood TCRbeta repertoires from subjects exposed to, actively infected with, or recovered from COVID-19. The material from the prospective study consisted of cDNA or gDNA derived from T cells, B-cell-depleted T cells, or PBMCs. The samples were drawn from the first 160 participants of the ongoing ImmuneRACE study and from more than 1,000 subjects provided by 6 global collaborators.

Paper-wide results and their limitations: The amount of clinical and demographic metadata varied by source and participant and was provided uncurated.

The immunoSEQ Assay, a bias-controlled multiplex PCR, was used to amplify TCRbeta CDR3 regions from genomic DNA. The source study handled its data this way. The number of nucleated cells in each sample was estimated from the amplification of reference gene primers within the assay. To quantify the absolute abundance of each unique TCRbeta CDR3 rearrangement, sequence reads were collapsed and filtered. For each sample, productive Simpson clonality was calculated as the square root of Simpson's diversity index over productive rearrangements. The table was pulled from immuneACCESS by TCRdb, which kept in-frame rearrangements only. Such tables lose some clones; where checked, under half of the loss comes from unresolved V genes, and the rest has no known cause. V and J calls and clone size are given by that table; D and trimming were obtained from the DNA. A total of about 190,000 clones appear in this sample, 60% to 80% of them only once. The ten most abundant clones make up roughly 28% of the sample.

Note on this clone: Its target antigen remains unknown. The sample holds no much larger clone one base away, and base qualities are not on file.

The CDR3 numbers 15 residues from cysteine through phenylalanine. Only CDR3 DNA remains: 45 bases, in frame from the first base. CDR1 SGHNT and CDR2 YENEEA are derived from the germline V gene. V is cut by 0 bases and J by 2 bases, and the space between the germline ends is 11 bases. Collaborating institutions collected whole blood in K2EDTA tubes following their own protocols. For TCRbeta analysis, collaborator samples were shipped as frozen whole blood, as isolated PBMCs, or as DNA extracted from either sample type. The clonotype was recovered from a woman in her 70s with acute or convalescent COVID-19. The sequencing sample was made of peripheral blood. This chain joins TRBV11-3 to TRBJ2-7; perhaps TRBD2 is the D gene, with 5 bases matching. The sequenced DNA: TGTGCCAGCAGCTTAGAGGTGACTATAACCTACGAGCAGTACTTC. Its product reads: CASSLEVTITYEQYF.